The T cell receptor beta chain described here comes from a study of blood T cell repertoires in COVID-19. Study overall: Acute-phase and convalescent COVID-19 samples originated in the United States, Italy and Spain.

V was clipped by 3 bases and J by 2 bases, with 17 bases between them. Germline V CDR1 and CDR2: SGHTA, FQGNSA. CDR3 size: 17 residues. As originally analysed: Reference gene primers were amplified, and this amplification served to estimate nucleated cell counts. The protocol was immunoSEQ multiplex PCR, while the TCRdb copy is restricted to in-frame clones and leaves out a portion. V, J and clone size were drawn from that table, and D and trimming were deduced from the DNA. Of about 230,000 clones in the sample, approximately 80% are singletons; the top ten hold roughly 7.4%. Sequences were obtained from peripheral blood. The V gene is TRBV7-2, the J gene TRBJ1-5; possibly TRBD1 for D (6 bases). The receptor was isolated from a woman in her fifties or sixties with acute or convalescent COVID-19. The CDR3 reads CASSFLTGTSGNQPQHF. CDR3 sequence (DNA): TGTGCCAGCAGCTTTTTGACAGGAACCTCGGGCAATCAGCCCCAGCATTTT.